This T cell receptor (beta chain) was retrieved from a study of cytomegalovirus exposure and HLA in healthy donors. This clone has just one count. The V gene's germline CDR1 is LNHNV and CDR2 YYDKDF (reference sequence). Trimming stripped 11 bases from V and 0 bases from J, with 10 bases between. This CDR3 comprises 12 residues. Healthy bone marrow donors made up the cohort. Primers for the PCR totalled 60 Vbeta and 13 Jbeta. The protocol was immunoSEQ multiplex PCR, while the TCRdb copy is restricted to in-frame clones and leaves out a portion. The repertoire holds 70,000 to 100,000 clones, with around 82% as singletons.

Material: PBMCs. The sequence derives from a man in his late teens or twenties in good health and CMV-seronegative. J is TRBJ1-1 and V is TRBV15; D perhaps matches TRBD1 (6 bases). Written as DNA, the CDR3 is TGTGCCTCCGGGACATTGAACACTGAAGCTTTCTTT. This encodes CASGTLNTEAFF.